This T cell receptor beta chain was sequenced during a study of CD8+ T cells in alopecia areata. Study context: The drug, tofacitinib, lasted 6 to 18 months, followed by 6 months off drug.

RNA was isolated and reverse transcribed to cDNA, the sequencing template. Clones were sequenced by immunoSEQ multiplex PCR, and TCRdb holds only the in-frame ones, with some missing. This sample has around 180,000 clones, with around three fifths found just once. CDR3 length equals 12 residues. V was shortened by 2 bases and J by 5 bases, with 9 bases between the two germline ends. Germline CDR1 and CDR2: SQVTM and ANQGSEA. Documented treatment: oral pan-JAK inhibitor, 5-10 mg twice daily. The clonotype originates from a human donor with alopecia areata. The rearrangement joins TRBV29-1 to TRBJ2-5, with D possibly being TRBD1 (5 bases). The material was CD4+ T cells sorted from blood, obtained at week 24, from a patient treated with tofacitinib. The DNA for the CDR3 is TGCAGCGTTGAACCAGGGCCCGAGACCCAGTACTTC. This sequence encodes CSVEPGPETQYF.